The 23 T cell receptor beta chains reported below all come from one sample, sequenced in a study of brain metastases from non-small cell lung cancer. Libraries were prepared by immunoSEQ multiplex PCR; TCRdb keeps only in-frame clonotypes and omits some of them. The sample includes 2,200 or so clones, 83% seen only once; the top ten take roughly 7.2%. The sample comprised tissue from a brain metastasis. The receptors were sampled from a donor over 35 with non-small cell lung cancer.

CDR3 amino acids: CASSALGPYSGNTIYF. In nucleotides, the CDR3 is TGTGCCAGCAGTGCGCTGGGACCGTACTCTGGAAACACCATATATTTT. The chain employs TRBV2 and TRBJ1-3, with D tentatively TRBD1 (5 bases). The ends were cut back, 4 bases at V and 0 bases at J, with 13 bases in the middle. The CDR3 runs 16 residues. Germline V gene lookup returns CDR1 SNHLY and CDR2 FYNNEI. The complete variable domain, with remaining parts taken from reference TRBV2 and TRBJ1-3, reads EPEVTQTPSHQVTQMGQEVILRCVPISNHLYFYWYRQILGQKVEFLVSFYNNEISEKSEIFDDQFSVERPDGSNFTLKIRSTKLEDSAMYFCASSALGPYSGNTIYFGEGSWLTVV.

A single count supports this clone. V is TRBV30 and J is TRBJ1-1, with D possibly being TRBD1 (5 bases). The CDR3 is 14 residues long. The V and J ends lost 2 bases and 4 bases respectively, with 14 bases between them. Per the germline V gene, CDR1 is GTSNPN and CDR2 is SVGIG (reference sequence). CDR3 region: CAWSTGQGVTEAFF. The DNA for the CDR3 is TGTGCCTGGAGTACGGGGCAGGGTGTCACTGAAGCTTTCTTT.

The chain links TRBV6-5 to TRBJ2-1; a possible D gene is TRBD1 (6 bases). The CDR3 consists of 14 residues. V lost 4 bases and J 2 bases, leaving 9 bases between the germline ends. Germline CDR1 reads MNHEY; CDR2 reads SVGAGI. DNA of the CDR3: TGTGCCAGCAGTTCGGGACAACCCTACAATGAGCAGTTCTTC. Translated, it gives CASSSGQPYNEQFF.

Points on this clone: Other DNA variants within this sample encode the same CDR3. This rearrangement joins TRBV25-1 to TRBJ1-3; D is perhaps TRBD1 (5 bases). Deletions cut 4 bases from V and 3 bases from J, with 7 bases between. The CDR3 has 13 residues. Germline V gene lookup returns CDR1 MGHDK and CDR2 SYGVNS. The CDR3 region is CASSVDSGNTIYF. CDR3 in DNA: TGTGCCAGCAGTGTAGACAGTGGAAACACCATATATTTT.

A few counts support this clone. V gene TRBV5-4 combines with J gene TRBJ2-6, with a weak D call TRBD1 (6 bases). Trimming removed 4 bases at V and 0 bases at J, with 14 bases between. The CDR3 length is 17 residues. Germline CDR1 SGHNT, CDR2 YYREEE (reference sequence). As DNA, the CDR3 is TGTGCCAGCAGCCCTTCTGACAGGATCTCTGGGGCCAACGTCCTGACTTTC. Residues: CASSPSDRISGANVLTF.

This chain links TRBV9 with TRBJ1-2, with TRBD1 as a possible D gene (5 bases). CDR1 and CDR2 from the germline V gene are SGDLS and YYNGEE. The CDR3 runs to 15 residues. Trimming left V 4 bases short and J 2 bases short, with 15 bases between. The DNA of the CDR3 is TGTGCCAGCAGCCCGTCCGGGACGAGCAACTATGGCTACACCTTC. It encodes CASSPSGTSNYGYTF.

V gene TRBV7-9 combines with J gene TRBJ2-1; 13 bases are shared with TRBD2. Germline V lookup: CDR1 SEHNR, CDR2 FQNEAQ (reference sequence). J gave up 7 bases and V 1 base, and 7 bases lay outside the gene matches. The CDR3 extends over 17 amino acids. CDR3 residues: CASSLGGLAGAWNEQFF. As DNA, the CDR3 is TGTGCCAGCAGCTTAGGAGGACTAGCGGGAGCGTGGAATGAGCAGTTCTTC.

The chain employs TRBV30 and TRBJ2-3, with a weak D call TRBD2 (6 bases). The V gene lost 2 bases and the J gene lost 8 bases, with 14 bases spanning the gap. The V gene's germline CDR1 is GTSNPN and CDR2 SVGIG (reference sequence). This CDR3 has 13 residues. CDR3: CAWSSASGGTQYF. CDR3 sequence (DNA): TGTGCCTGGAGTAGCGCCTCCGGGGGTACGCAGTATTTT. The entire variable domain, with the rest obtained from reference TRBV30 and TRBJ2-3, is as follows: SQTIHQWPATLVQPVGSPLSLECTVEGTSNPNLYWYRQAAGRGLQLLFYSVGIGQISSEVPQNLSASRPQDRQFILSSKKLLLSDSGFYLCAWSSASGGTQYFGPGTRLTVL.

This clone was recorded only once. The chain has TRBV2 and TRBJ2-7, with TRBD1 matching 10 bases. CDR3 size: 14 residues. The germline CDR1 and CDR2 sequences are SNHLY and FYNNEI. Trimming took 3 bases from V and 4 from J; bases not matched to a gene: 3. The CDR3, as DNA: TGTGCCAGCAGTGAGACAGGGGGCGGGTACGAGCAGTACTTC. This translates into CASSETGGGYEQYF. The full variable domain, its missing parts supplied by reference TRBV2 and TRBJ2-7, is EPEVTQTPSHQVTQMGQEVILRCVPISNHLYFYWYRQILGQKVEFLVSFYNNEISEKSEIFDDQFSVERPDGSNFTLKIRSTKLEDSAMYFCASSETGGGYEQYFGPGTRLTVT.

CDR3 in amino acids: CASSVGAGNQETQYF. As DNA, the CDR3 is TGTGCCAGCAGCGTAGGAGCAGGGAACCAAGAGACCCAGTACTTC. The chain couples TRBV9 to TRBJ2-5, with D possibly being TRBD1 (5 bases). CDR1 SGDLS and CDR2 YYNGEE come from the germline V gene. The CDR3 runs 15 residues. V was clipped by 0 bases and J by 0 bases, with 9 bases between them.

The V call is TRBV9, the J call TRBJ1-3; D is unresolved. The CDR3 contains 15 residues. The V and J ends lost 0 bases and 0 bases respectively, with 7 bases between them. Germline assignment: CDR1 SGDLS and CDR2 YYNGEE. For the CDR3, the DNA is TGTGCCAGCAGCGTAGTGGGAGTCTCTGGAAACACCATATATTTT. This encodes CASSVVGVSGNTIYF. The full variable domain, with the rest looked up from reference TRBV9 and TRBJ1-3, is DSGVTQTPKHLITATGQRVTLRCSPRSGDLSVYWYQQSLDQGLQFLIQYYNGEERAKGNILERFSAQQFPDLHSELNLSSLELGDSALYFCASSVVGVSGNTIYFGEGSWLTVV.

The gene calls are TRBV7-3 and TRBJ2-1; 8 nucleotides agree with TRBD2. With 6 bases clipped from V and 4 bases from J, the junction kept 5 bases outside the gene matches. Germline CDR1 reads SGHTA; CDR2 reads FQGTGA. This CDR3 region has 14 residues. The CDR3 DNA is TGTGCCAGCAGTTCTACTAGCGGATACAATGAGCAGTTCTTC. This gives the protein CASSSTSGYNEQFF.

This clone is a singleton in its sample. CDR3 protein: CASSVEAGNTEAFF. The CDR3, as DNA: TGTGCCAGCAGCGTTGAGGCAGGGAACACTGAAGCTTTCTTT. The genes are TRBV9 and TRBJ1-1; D is undetermined. CDR1 SGDLS and CDR2 YYNGEE come from the germline V gene. Trimming stripped 2 bases from V and 1 base from J, with 9 bases between. This CDR3 region has 14 residues.

This rearrangement joins TRBV5-1 to TRBJ2-7, with D maybe TRBD1 (6 bases). CDR1 is SGHRS, CDR2 YFSETQ, per germline. CDR3 length: 14 amino acids. Trimming removed 2 bases at V and 3 bases at J, with 12 bases between. The CDR3 sequence is CASSLGDTHYEQYF. The DNA for the CDR3 is TGCGCCAGCAGCTTAGGGGACACCCACTACGAGCAGTACTTC. Looking up the rest from reference TRBV5-1 and TRBJ2-7 gives the full variable domain: KAGVTQTPRYLIKTRGQQVTLSCSPISGHRSVSWYQQTPGQGLQFLFEYFSETQRNKGNFPGRFSGRQFSNSRSEMNVSTLELGDSALYLCASSLGDTHYEQYFGPGTRLTVT.

The chain carries TRBV7-9 and TRBJ1-5; D is ambiguous. From germline, CDR1 is SEHNR and CDR2 FQNEAQ (reference sequence). The CDR3 length is 12 residues. The V and J ends lost 1 base and 5 bases respectively, with 3 bases between them. The CDR3 loop is CASSLGDQPQHF. CDR3 coding DNA: TGTGCCAGCAGCTTAGGGGATCAGCCCCAGCATTTT.

The rearrangement joins TRBV7-9 to TRBJ2-1, with TRBD1 as a possible D gene (6 bases). Germline V gene sequence: CDR1 SEHNR, CDR2 FQNEAQ (reference sequence). The V and J ends lost 5 bases and 10 bases respectively, with 15 bases between them. The CDR3 consists of 13 residues. In DNA, the CDR3 is TGTGCCAGCAGCGGCCCGTACAGGGACGAGCAGTTCTTC. Its translation is CASSGPYRDEQFF.

The chain has TRBV6-2 or TRBV6-3 and TRBJ2-3; D remains ambiguous. Trimming cost V 4 bases and J 3 bases, with 2 bases left between them. In germline, CDR1 is MNHEY, CDR2 SVGEGT. The CDR3 is 11 residues long. The CDR3 is CASSWTDTQYF. The CDR3 nucleotides read TGTGCCAGCAGTTGGACAGATACGCAGTATTTT.

The chain employs TRBV21-1 and TRBJ2-7; the D call TRBD1 from the table was never checked on the DNA. TRBV21-1 is tagged as a pseudogene. The CDR3 length is 15 residues. The CDR3, as DNA: TGTGCCAACAGCAAATGGTCACAGGGACACTACGAGCAGTACTTC. It specifies CANSKWSQGHYEQYF.

The CDR3 region is CASSSDRARNQPQHF. The DNA for the CDR3 is TGTGCCAGCAGTTCGGACAGGGCTCGCAATCAGCCCCAGCATTTT. The chain uses TRBV7-9 and TRBJ1-5; 8 bases line up with TRBD1. There are 15 residues in the CDR3. V trimming: 6 bases; J trimming: 2 bases; junction bases outside the gene matches: 6. Germline V gene sequence: CDR1 SEHNR, CDR2 FQNEAQ (reference sequence).

This clone was observed a handful of times. The chain uses TRBV19 and TRBJ1-1; D not resolved. CDR1 LNHDA and CDR2 SQIVND come from the germline V gene (reference sequence). The CDR3 runs to 12 residues. V lost 8 bases, J lost 10 bases, and 17 bases lay in between. CDR3 nucleotide sequence: TGTGCCAGTGGGATGGGATGGGATGGAGCTTTCTTT. This gives the protein CASGMGWDGAFF.

The CDR3 nucleotides are TGTGCCAGCAGCGGACTGGAGAGCTCCTACAATGAGCAGTTCTTC. It translates to CASSGLESSYNEQFF. The chain couples TRBV7-2 to TRBJ2-1; TRBD2 is a possible D gene (5 bases). Trimming removed 5 bases at V and 0 bases at J, with 11 bases between. CDR1 is SGHTA, CDR2 FQGNSA, per germline. The CDR3 has 15 residues.

The chain couples TRBV19 to TRBJ2-7; 8 bases agree with TRBD2. The CDR3 spans 15 residues. Losses at the gene ends were 3 bases for V and 3 bases for J; bases not matched to a gene: 7. CDR1 LNHDA and CDR2 SQIVND come from the germline V gene (reference sequence). The CDR3 spells CASSMGTSGSYEQYF. CDR3 DNA sequence: TGTGCCAGTAGTATGGGTACTAGCGGAAGCTACGAGCAGTACTTC.

The genes are TRBV11-3 and TRBJ2-7; D tentatively reads TRBD1 or TRBD2 (5 bases each). The CDR3 has 13 residues. Trimming pared 0 bases from V and 7 bases from J, leaving 10 bases between. CDR1 and CDR2 from the germline V gene are SGHNT and YENEEA. CDR3 DNA: TGTGCCAGCAGCTTAGACCGGGGCAGGGAGCAGTACTTC. This encodes CASSLDRGREQYF.